The 20 T cell receptor beta chains given below trace back to one sample, sequenced in a study of PD-L1 blockade in urothelial cancer. Sequencing was performed with immunoSEQ multiplex PCR; in TCRdb, only in-frame clones are kept and a portion is missing. The repertoire holds roughly 110,000 clones, with more than 85% as singletons. Time point reported: peripheral blood 6 weeks after treatment start. Specimen: PBMCs, collected around atezolizumab (anti-PD-L1) treatment. Source of these receptors: a man aged 60 to 69 with urothelial cancer.

The gene calls are TRBV4-2 and TRBJ1-2; tentative D call: TRBD1 (5 bases). CDR1 and CDR2 (germline): LGHNA, YNFKEQ. The CDR3 loop spans 17 amino acids. Deletions cut 0 bases from V and 5 bases from J, with 19 bases between. Written as DNA, the CDR3 is TGTGCCAGCAGCCAAGATCCGGCGCGGGGGATAGGGTATGGCTACACCTTC. Residues: CASSQDPARGIGYGYTF.

The CDR3 DNA is TGTGCCAGCAGGGAATTGGGACTCGGAAACACCATATATTTT. It encodes CASRELGLGNTIYF. This sequence joins TRBV2 and TRBJ1-3, with a weak D call TRBD1 (5 bases). The CDR3 is 14 amino acids. V lost 6 bases and J 4 bases, leaving 13 bases between the germline ends. Germline V gene sequence: CDR1 SNHLY, CDR2 FYNNEI.

The sample holds one count of this clone. A far larger clone is off by one base, so a read error is likely. Distinct nucleotide sequences in the sample also encode this CDR3. This sequence joins TRBV6-5 and TRBJ1-2; 9 bases align to TRBD1. Germline CDR1 reads MNHEY; CDR2 reads SVGAGI. V shed 3 bases, J shed 1 base, and the junction held 6 bases outside the gene matches. This CDR3 region has 16 residues. The CDR3: CASSYSRGQGNYGYTF. The CDR3, as DNA: TGTGCCAGCAGTTATTCGAGGGGACAGGGTAACTATGGCTACACCTTC.

The CDR3 sequence is CASSVGGRVSGNTIYF. The CDR3 DNA reads as TGTGCCAGCAGCGTAGGAGGTCGGGTCTCTGGAAACACCATATATTTT. The chain links TRBV9 to TRBJ1-3, with no clear D. Germline V lookup: CDR1 SGDLS, CDR2 YYNGEE. The CDR3 totals 16 residues. Trimming took off 0 bases at V and 0 bases at J, with 10 bases between the two ends.

This clone was observed a single time. This chain joins TRBV4-1 and TRBJ2-3; 9 nucleotides match TRBD1. The V gene's germline CDR1 is MGHRA and CDR2 YSYEKL. This CDR3 has 15 amino acids. The V gene end was trimmed by 4 bases and the J gene end by 6 bases; junction bases not matched to a gene: 8. CDR3 in amino acids: CASSPDRGPADTQYF. CDR3 in DNA: TGCGCCAGCAGCCCGGACAGGGGCCCCGCCGATACGCAGTATTTT.

This chain uses TRBV19 with TRBJ1-2; D ambiguous. This CDR3 spans 15 amino acids. Trimming stripped 3 bases from V and 2 bases from J, with 13 bases between. Germline-derived CDR1 and CDR2 are LNHDA and SQIVND (reference sequence). The CDR3 DNA reads TGTGCCAGTAGTATGAAGGTGGGAGCGAACTATGGCTACACCTTC. It is translated as CASSMKVGANYGYTF.

The chain uses TRBV19 and TRBJ2-1, with D perhaps TRBD2 (5 bases). Trimming took off 6 bases at V and 5 bases at J, with 17 bases between the two ends. Germline values: CDR1 LNHDA, CDR2 SQIVND (reference sequence). CDR3 length: 15 residues. In DNA, the CDR3 is TGTGCCAGTAGGACCGTCGTTCCGGGGAACAATGAGCAGTTCTTC. Its protein product is CASRTVVPGNNEQFF.

The chain joins TRBV9 to TRBJ2-3; maybe TRBD2 (6 bases). The CDR3 consists of 16 residues. Trimming left V 2 bases short and J 3 bases short, with 16 bases between. CDR1 is SGDLS and CDR2 is YYNGEE in the germline V gene. CDR3 coding DNA: TGTGCCAGCAGCGTGGAGTCGCGGAGGGCGACAGATACGCAGTATTTT. Translating gives CASSVESRRATDTQYF.

V usage is TRBV5-6 and J usage is TRBJ2-7; D is perhaps TRBD2 (6 bases). The CDR3 loop spans 11 amino acids. Per the germline V gene, CDR1 is SGHDT and CDR2 is YYEEEE. The V and J ends lost 4 bases and 7 bases respectively, with 9 bases between them. The CDR3 reads CASSLRGEQYF. CDR3 DNA sequence: TGTGCCAGCAGCCTCCGGGGGGAGCAGTACTTC.

The chain carries TRBV19 and TRBJ1-6, with 11 nucleotides matching TRBD1. Trimming took 7 bases from V and 10 from J; bases not matched to a gene: 9. Germline loops: CDR1 LNHDA, CDR2 SQIVND (reference sequence). This CDR3 region has 15 residues. Written as DNA, the CDR3 is TGTGCCAGTAACACCTACCGGGACAGGGGGTCACCCCTCCACTTT. Translating it yields CASNTYRDRGSPLHF.

The gene calls are TRBV4-2 and TRBJ2-1; possibly TRBD1 for D (5 bases). CDR1 LGHNA and CDR2 YNFKEQ come from the germline V gene. The ends were cut back, 0 bases at V and 2 bases at J, with 20 bases in the middle. CDR3 length equals 19 residues. DNA of the CDR3: TGTGCCAGCAGCCAAGACAACCAGCAGCACCAAGGGGCCTACAATGAGCAGTTCTTC. Its translation is CASSQDNQQHQGAYNEQFF.

The gene calls are TRBV10-3 and TRBJ1-1; TRBD1 aligns across 7 bases. The germline CDR1 and CDR2 sequences are ENHRY and SYGVKD. This CDR3 region has 15 residues. V dropped 2 bases and J dropped 5; count of bases not matched to a gene: 8. The CDR3 sequence is CAISEGPQGETEAFF. The CDR3 DNA sequence: TGTGCCATCAGTGAGGGACCGCAGGGGGAAACTGAAGCTTTCTTT.

V usage is TRBV5-1 and J usage is TRBJ2-3; a possible D gene is TRBD2 (6 bases). Germline-derived CDR1 and CDR2 are SGHRS and YFSETQ. The CDR3 length is 14 residues. V was clipped by 4 bases and J by 2 bases, with 11 bases between them. In nucleotides, the CDR3 is TGCGCCAGCAGCAATAGCGGAACCACAGATACGCAGTATTTT. Amino acid sequence: CASSNSGTTDTQYF.

The chain has TRBV5-1 and TRBJ2-7, with D maybe TRBD2 (7 bases). Deletions cut 0 bases from V and 5 bases from J, with 15 bases between. Germline CDR1 and CDR2: SGHRS and YFSETQ. CDR3 length: 15 residues. The CDR3 bases are TGCGCCAGCAGCTTGGCTAGGGGAGGGGGGGACGAGCAGTACTTC. Residues: CASSLARGGGDEQYF.

A single count supports this clone. The chain couples TRBV5-1 to TRBJ2-5, with 10 nucleotides matching TRBD1. The germline gives CDR1 SGHRS, CDR2 YFSETQ. This CDR3 region has 17 residues. V lost 0 bases, J lost 2 bases, and 7 bases stayed unmatched. CDR3 in DNA: TGCGCCAGCAGCTTGGGACAGGGGGCGTCTCAACAAGAGACCCAGTACTTC. Translation: CASSLGQGASQQETQYF.

The chain employs TRBV5-6 and TRBJ2-1; a weak D match, TRBD2 (5 bases). Trimming took off 10 bases at V and 6 bases at J, with 26 bases between the two ends. Germline V gives CDR1 SGHDT, CDR2 YYEEEE. CDR3 length equals 16 residues. CDR3 sequence (DNA): TGTGCCTCCCATCGGGATGGGATCACCAAATTCAATGAGCAGTTCTTC. Amino acid sequence: CASHRDGITKFNEQFF. Full variable domain (rest looked up from reference TRBV5-6 and TRBJ2-1): DAGVTQSPTHLIKTRGQQVTLRCSPKSGHDTVSWYQQALGQGPQFIFQYYEEEERQRGNFPDRFSGHQFPNYSSELNVNALLLGDSALYLCASHRDGITKFNEQFFGPGTRLTVL.

The rearrangement uses TRBV7-3 and TRBJ2-2, with TRBD1 identical over 9 bases. Germline V lookup: CDR1 SGHTA, CDR2 FQGTGA. The V gene end was trimmed by 2 bases and the J gene end by 2 bases; junction bases not matched to a gene: 9. CDR3 size: 18 residues. CDR3: CASSLVATGGRNTGELFF. The CDR3 nucleotides read TGTGCCAGCAGCTTAGTCGCGACAGGGGGAAGAAACACCGGGGAGCTGTTTTTT. Full variable domain (outside the CDR3, taken from reference TRBV7-3 and TRBJ2-2): GAGVSQTPSNKVTEKGKYVELRCDPISGHTALYWYRQSLGQGPEFLIYFQGTGAADDSGLPNDRFFAVRPEGSVSTLKIQRTERGDSAVYLCASSLVATGGRNTGELFFGEGSRLTVL.

The chain carries TRBV5-6 and TRBJ1-2; 7 bases map to TRBD1. The CDR3 is 17 amino acids. The germline V gene has CDR1 SGHDT and CDR2 YYEEEE. The V gene end was trimmed by 2 bases and the J gene end by 4 bases; junction bases not matched to a gene: 14. Here the CDR3 DNA reads TGTGCCAGCAGCTTATACAGGGGAGGTGGAGTGGCCTATGGCTACACCTTC. Its translation: CASSLYRGGGVAYGYTF.

V usage is TRBV10-2 and J usage is TRBJ2-5; 10 nucleotides match TRBD2. The germline CDR1 and CDR2 sequences are WSHSY and SAAADI. Trimming at V came to 5 bases and at J to 5 bases, leaving 11 bases not matched to a gene. This CDR3 has 16 residues. CDR3 DNA sequence: TGCGCCAGCAGTATTGGCAGCGGGGGGGCCGATGAGACCCAGTACTTC. Translating gives CASSIGSGGADETQYF.

This chain joins TRBV4-2 and TRBJ2-1, with 7 bases aligning to TRBD1. CDR1 and CDR2 (germline): LGHNA, YNFKEQ. The CDR3 runs to 17 residues. Trimming cost V 4 bases and J 5 bases; bases outside gene matches: 14. The CDR3 reads CASSRGDGPGGDNEQFF. The CDR3 DNA sequence: TGTGCCAGCAGCCGCGGCGATGGGCCAGGGGGAGACAATGAGCAGTTCTTC.